The clone carrying this TCR beta chain occurred a few times. Its antigen is undetermined. CDR1 is LGHNA, CDR2 YSLEER, per germline. The CDR3 has 13 amino acids. The V and J ends lost 0 bases and 2 bases respectively, with 5 bases between them. The data were taken from a study of T cell repertoires in cytomegalovirus infection. Whole-study findings and limits: The study identified carriers of CMV plus the relevant HLA from cumulative public TCR beta family frequency.

TCRdb re-called the reads through MiXCR, storing one row per CDR3 protein. The sample lists 150,000 or so distinct CDR3 sequences, approximately 17% occurring once. Sequencing was carried out using CD8+ T cells from PBMCs. This chain joins TRBV4-3 and TRBJ2-7; D gene ambiguous. The source of this sequence is a human donor in good health (CMV status not recorded). Some clones in this sample may be carry-over from other donors' samples. The DNA of the CDR3 is TGCGCCAGCAGCCAAGAGGAGACCTACGAGCAGTACTTC. It encodes CASSQEETYEQYF.